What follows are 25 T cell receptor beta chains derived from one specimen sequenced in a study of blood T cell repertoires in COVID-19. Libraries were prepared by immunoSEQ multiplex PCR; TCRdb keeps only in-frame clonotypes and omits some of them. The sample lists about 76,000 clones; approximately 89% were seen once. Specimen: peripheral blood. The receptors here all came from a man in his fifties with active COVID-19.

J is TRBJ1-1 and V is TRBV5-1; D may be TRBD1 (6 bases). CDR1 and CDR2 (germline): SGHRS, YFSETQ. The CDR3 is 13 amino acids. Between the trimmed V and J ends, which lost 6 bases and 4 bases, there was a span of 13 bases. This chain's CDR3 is CASNSQGSTEAFF. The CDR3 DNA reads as TGCGCCAGCAACAGTCAGGGGTCCACTGAAGCTTTCTTT.

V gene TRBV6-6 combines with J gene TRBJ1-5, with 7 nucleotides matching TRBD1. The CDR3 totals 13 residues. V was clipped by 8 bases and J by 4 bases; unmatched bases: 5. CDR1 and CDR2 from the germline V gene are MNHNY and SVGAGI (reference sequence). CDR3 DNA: TGTGCCAGCCTGGACAGGCCGAATCAGCCCCAGCATTTT. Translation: CASLDRPNQPQHF.

CDR3 region: CSASAGQGSEKLFF. CDR3 DNA: TGCAGTGCTAGTGCGGGACAGGGAAGTGAAAAACTGTTTTTT. The chain has TRBV20-1 and TRBJ1-4; TRBD1 aligns across 9 bases. Losses at the gene ends were 3 bases for V and 7 bases for J; bases not matched to a gene: 6. The CDR3 is 14 amino acids. Germline assignment: CDR1 DFQATT and CDR2 SNEGSKA (reference sequence).

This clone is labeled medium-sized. As DNA, the CDR3 is TGTGCCAGCAGTTTATCGCATCCCCGACAAGACGAGCAGTACTTC. Translated: CASSLSHPRQDEQYF. The chain uses TRBV27 and TRBJ2-7; D unclear. V lost 0 bases and J 5 bases, leaving 14 bases between the germline ends. This CDR3 contains 15 residues. Germline-derived CDR1 and CDR2 are MNHEY and SMNVEV (reference sequence).

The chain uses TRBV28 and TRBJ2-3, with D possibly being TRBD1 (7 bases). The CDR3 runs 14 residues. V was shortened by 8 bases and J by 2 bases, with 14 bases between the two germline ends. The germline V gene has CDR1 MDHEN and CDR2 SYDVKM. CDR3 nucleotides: TGTGCCAGCGGCGGGACAGCCTCCACAGATACGCAGTATTTT. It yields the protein CASGGTASTDTQYF.

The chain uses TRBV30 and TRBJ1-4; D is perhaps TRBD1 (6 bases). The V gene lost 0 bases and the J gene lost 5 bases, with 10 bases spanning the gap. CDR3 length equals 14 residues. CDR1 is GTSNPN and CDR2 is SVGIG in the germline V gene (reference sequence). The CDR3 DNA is TGTGCCTGGAGTGTACAAACAGGGAATGAAAAACTGTTTTTT. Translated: CAWSVQTGNEKLFF.

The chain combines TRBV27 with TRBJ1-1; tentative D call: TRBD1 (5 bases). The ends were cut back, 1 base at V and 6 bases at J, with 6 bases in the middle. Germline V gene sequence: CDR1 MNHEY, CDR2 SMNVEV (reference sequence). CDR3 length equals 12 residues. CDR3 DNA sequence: TGTGCCAGCAGTTTATGGGGCTCTGAAGCTTTCTTT. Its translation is CASSLWGSEAFF.

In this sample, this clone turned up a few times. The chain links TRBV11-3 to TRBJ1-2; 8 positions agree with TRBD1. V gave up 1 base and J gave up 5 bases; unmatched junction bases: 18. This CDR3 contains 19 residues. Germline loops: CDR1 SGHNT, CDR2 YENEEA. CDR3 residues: CASSLGALGQGSAIYGYTF. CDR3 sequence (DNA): TGTGCCAGCAGCTTAGGAGCCTTAGGACAGGGCTCGGCGATTTATGGCTACACCTTC. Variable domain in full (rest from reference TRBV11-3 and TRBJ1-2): EAGVVQSPRYKIIEKKQPVAFWCNPISGHNTLYWYLQNLGQGPELLIRYENEEAVDDSQLPKDRFSAERLKGVDSTLKIQPAELGDSAVYLCASSLGALGQGSAIYGYTFGSGTRLTVV.

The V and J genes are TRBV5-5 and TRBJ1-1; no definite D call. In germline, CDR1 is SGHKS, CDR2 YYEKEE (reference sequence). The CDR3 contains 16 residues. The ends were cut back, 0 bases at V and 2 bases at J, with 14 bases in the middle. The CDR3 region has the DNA TGTGCCAGCAGCTTGGCCCCCGCGTCCCCAAACACTGAAGCTTTCTTT. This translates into CASSLAPASPNTEAFF.

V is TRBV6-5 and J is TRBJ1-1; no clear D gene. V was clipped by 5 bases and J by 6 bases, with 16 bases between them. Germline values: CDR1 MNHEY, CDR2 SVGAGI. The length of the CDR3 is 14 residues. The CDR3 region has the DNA TGTGCCAGCAGTACCGCCGGAGAAGCGTCTGAAGCTTTCTTT. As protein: CASSTAGEASEAFF.

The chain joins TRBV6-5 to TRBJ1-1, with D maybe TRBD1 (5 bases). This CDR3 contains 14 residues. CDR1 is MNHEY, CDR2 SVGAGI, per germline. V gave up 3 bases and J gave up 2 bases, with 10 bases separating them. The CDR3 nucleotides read TGTGCCAGCAGTTATGAGCAGGGTAACACTGAAGCTTTCTTT. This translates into CASSYEQGNTEAFF.

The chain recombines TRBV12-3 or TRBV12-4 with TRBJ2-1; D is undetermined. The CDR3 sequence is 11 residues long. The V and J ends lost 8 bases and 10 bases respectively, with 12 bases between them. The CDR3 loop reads CASAPEAEQFF. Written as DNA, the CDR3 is TGTGCCAGCGCCCCCGAGGCAGAGCAGTTCTTC.

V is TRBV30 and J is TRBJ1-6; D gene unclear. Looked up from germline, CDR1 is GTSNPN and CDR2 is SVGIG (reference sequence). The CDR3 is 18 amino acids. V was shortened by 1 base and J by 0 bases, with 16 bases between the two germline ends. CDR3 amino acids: CAWSGAGDLSSYNSPLHF. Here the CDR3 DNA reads TGTGCCTGGAGTGGGGCAGGTGATTTAAGCTCCTATAATTCACCCCTCCACTTT.

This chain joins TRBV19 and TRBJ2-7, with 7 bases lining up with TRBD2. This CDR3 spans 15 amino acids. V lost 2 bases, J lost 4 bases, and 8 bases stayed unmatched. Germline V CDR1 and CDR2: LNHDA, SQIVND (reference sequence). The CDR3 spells CASSIYSGTLYEQYF. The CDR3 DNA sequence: TGTGCCAGTAGTATATACAGCGGGACCCTATACGAGCAGTACTTC.

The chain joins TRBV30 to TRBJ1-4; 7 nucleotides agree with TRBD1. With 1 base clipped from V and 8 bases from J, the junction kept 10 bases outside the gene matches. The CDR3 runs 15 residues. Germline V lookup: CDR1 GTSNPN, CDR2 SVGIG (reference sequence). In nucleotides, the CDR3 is TGTGCCTGGAGTGATTTTGACAGGGCCAACGAAAAACTGTTTTTT. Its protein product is CAWSDFDRANEKLFF.

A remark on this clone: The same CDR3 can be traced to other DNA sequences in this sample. The CDR3 nucleotides read TGTGCCAGCACCGGGAGGGGTCAGCCCCAGCATTTT. Encoded protein: CASTGRGQPQHF. The chain recombines TRBV28 with TRBJ1-5; D may be TRBD1 (5 bases). Trimming took 7 bases from V and 6 from J, leaving 10 bases between them. Germline CDR1 reads MDHEN; CDR2 reads SYDVKM. This CDR3 has 12 residues.

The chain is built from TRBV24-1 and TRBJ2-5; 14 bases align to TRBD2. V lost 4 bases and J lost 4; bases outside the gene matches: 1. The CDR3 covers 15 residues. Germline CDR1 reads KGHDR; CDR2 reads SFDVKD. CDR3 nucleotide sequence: TGTGCCACCAGTGACGGGACTAGCGGGGGAGAGACCCAGTACTTC. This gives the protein CATSDGTSGGETQYF.

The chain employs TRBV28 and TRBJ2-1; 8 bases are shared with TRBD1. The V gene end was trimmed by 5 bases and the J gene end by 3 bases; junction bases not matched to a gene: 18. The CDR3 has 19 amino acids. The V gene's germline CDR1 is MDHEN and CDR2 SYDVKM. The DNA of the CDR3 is TGTGCCAGCAGTCCCCGAACCATCGGAGGGACAGGCCACTACAATGAGCAGTTCTTC. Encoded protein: CASSPRTIGGTGHYNEQFF.

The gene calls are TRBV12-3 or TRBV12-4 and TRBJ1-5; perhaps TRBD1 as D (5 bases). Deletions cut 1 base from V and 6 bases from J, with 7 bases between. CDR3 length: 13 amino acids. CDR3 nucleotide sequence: TGTGCCAGCAGTTTAGATAGGGGTCAGCCCCAGCATTTT. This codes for CASSLDRGQPQHF.

In DNA form, the CDR3 reads TGTGCCAGCAGTCCATCGGAGGTCGGGGGTGAAAAACTGTTTTTT. This codes for CASSPSEVGGEKLFF. The rearrangement links TRBV27 to TRBJ1-4; possibly TRBD1 for D (5 bases). There are 15 residues in the CDR3. V shed 5 bases and J shed 7 bases, with 17 bases lying between them. Germline loops: CDR1 MNHEY, CDR2 SMNVEV (reference sequence).

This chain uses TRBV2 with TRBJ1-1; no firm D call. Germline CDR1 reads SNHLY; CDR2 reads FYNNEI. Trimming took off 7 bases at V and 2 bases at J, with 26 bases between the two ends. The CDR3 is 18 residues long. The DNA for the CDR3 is TGTGCCAGCACGGAGGGAAGACTGTTAAAAGTGGGAAACACTGAAGCTTTCTTT. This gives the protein CASTEGRLLKVGNTEAFF.

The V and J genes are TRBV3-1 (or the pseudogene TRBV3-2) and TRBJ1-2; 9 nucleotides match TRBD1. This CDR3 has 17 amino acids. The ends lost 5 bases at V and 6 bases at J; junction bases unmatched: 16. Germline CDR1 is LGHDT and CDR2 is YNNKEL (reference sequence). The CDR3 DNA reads TGTGCCAGCAGCTTCTTAACCAACAGGGGGCAGATTCATGGCTACACCTTC. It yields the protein CASSFLTNRGQIHGYTF.

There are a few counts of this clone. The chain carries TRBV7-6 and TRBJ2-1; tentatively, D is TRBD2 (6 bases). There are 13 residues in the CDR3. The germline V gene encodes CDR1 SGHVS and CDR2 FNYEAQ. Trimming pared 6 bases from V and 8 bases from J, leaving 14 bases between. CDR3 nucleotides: TGTGCCAGCAGTCTTAAGCCGGGGGATGAGCAGTTCTTC. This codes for CASSLKPGDEQFF.

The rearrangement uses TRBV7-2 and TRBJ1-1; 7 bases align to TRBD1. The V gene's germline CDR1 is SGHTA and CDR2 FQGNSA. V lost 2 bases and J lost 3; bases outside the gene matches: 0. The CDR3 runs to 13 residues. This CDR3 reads CASSLQGDTEAFF. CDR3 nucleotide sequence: TGTGCCAGCAGCTTACAGGGGGACACTGAAGCTTTCTTT.

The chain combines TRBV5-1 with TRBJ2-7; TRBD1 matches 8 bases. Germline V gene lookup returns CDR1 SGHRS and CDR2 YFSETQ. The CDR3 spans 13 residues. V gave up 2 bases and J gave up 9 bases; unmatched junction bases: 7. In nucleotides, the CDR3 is TGCGCCAGCAGCTTAACGACAGGGGTAACGCAGTACTTC. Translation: CASSLTTGVTQYF.